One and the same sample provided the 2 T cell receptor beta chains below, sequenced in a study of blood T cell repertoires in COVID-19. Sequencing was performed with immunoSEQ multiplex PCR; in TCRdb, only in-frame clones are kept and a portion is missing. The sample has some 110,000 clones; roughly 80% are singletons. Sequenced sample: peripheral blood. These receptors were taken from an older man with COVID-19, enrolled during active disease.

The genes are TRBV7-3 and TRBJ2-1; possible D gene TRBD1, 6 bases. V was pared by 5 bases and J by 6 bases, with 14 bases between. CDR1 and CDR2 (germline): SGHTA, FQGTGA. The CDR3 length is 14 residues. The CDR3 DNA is TGTGCCAGCAGCCTTATTGGGGGCCCCAATGAGCAGTTCTTC. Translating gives CASSLIGGPNEQFF.

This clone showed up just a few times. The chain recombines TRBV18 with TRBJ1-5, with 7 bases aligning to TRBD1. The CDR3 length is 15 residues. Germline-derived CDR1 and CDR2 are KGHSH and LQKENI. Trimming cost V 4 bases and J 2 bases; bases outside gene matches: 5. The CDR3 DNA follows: TGTGCCAGCTCACAGGGGGCGCCGGGCAATCAGCCCCAGCATTTT. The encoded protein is CASSQGAPGNQPQHF.